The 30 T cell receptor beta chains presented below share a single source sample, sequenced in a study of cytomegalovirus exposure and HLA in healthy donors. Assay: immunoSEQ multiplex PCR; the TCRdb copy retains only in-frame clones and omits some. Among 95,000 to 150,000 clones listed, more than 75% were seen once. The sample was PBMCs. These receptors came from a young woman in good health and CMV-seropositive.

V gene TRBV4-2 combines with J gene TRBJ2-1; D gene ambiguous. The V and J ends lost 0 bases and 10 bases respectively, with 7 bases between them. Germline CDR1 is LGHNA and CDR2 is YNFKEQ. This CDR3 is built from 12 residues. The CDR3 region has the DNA TGTGCCAGCAGCCAAGATGCTGGCGAGCAGTTCTTC. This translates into CASSQDAGEQFF.

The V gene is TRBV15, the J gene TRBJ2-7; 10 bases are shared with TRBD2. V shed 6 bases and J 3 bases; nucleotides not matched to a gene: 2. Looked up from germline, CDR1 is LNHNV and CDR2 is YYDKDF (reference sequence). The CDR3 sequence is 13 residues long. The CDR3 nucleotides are TGTGCCACCAGTCGGACTAGCGGCTACGAGCAGTACTTC. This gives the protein CATSRTSGYEQYF.

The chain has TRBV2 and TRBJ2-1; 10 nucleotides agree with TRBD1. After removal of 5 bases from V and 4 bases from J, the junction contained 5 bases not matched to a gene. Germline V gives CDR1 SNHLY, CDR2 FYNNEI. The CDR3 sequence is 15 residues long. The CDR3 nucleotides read TGTGCCAGCAGTCTGGACAGGGGGGGGTACAATGAGCAGTTCTTC. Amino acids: CASSLDRGGYNEQFF.

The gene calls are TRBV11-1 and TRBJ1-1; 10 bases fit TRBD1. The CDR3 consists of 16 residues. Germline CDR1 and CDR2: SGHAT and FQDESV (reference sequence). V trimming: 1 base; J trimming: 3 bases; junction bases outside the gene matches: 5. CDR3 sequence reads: CASSLVGTGAYTEAFF. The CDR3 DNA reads TGTGCCAGCAGCTTAGTAGGGACAGGGGCGTACACTGAAGCTTTCTTT. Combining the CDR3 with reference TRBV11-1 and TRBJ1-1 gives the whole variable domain EAEVAQSPRYKITEKSQAVAFWCDPISGHATLYWYRQILGQGPELLVQFQDESVVDDSQLPKDRFSAERLKGVDSTLKIQPAELGDSAMYLCASSLVGTGAYTEAFFGQGTRLTVV.

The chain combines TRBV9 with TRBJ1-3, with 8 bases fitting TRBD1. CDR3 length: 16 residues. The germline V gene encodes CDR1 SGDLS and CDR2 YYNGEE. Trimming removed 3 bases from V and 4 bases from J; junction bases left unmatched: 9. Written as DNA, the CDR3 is TGTGCCAGCAGCGCGTTGACAGGGGTCGGAGGAAACACCATATATTTT. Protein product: CASSALTGVGGNTIYF.

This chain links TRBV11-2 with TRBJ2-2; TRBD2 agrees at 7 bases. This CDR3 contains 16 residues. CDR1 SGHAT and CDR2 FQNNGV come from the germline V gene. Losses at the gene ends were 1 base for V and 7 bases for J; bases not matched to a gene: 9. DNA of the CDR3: TGTGCCAGCAGCTTAGTCGAGGCGGGAGAGGACGGGGAGCTGTTTTTT. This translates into CASSLVEAGEDGELFF.

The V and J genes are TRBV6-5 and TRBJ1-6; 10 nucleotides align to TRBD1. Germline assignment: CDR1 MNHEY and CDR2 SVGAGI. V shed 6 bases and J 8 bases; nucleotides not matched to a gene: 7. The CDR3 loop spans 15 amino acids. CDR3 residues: CASSTGTGADSPLHF. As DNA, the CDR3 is TGTGCCAGCAGCACCGGGACAGGGGCGGATTCACCCCTCCACTTT.

The CDR3 nucleotides are TGTGCCAGCAGTTACGGGACTAGCGGGCCCGGGGAGCTGTTTTTT. Translation gives CASSYGTSGPGELFF. V and J are TRBV6-5 and TRBJ2-2; 12 nucleotides agree with TRBD2. V was pared by 2 bases and J by 6 bases, with 1 base of the junction left unmatched. The CDR3 length is 15 residues. Germline assignment: CDR1 MNHEY and CDR2 SVGAGI.

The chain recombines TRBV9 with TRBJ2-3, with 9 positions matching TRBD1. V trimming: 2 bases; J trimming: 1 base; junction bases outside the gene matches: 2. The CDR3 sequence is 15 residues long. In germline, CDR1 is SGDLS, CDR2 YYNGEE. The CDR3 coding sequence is TGTGCCAGCAGCGTCCGGGACAGGGGCACAGATACGCAGTATTTT. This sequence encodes CASSVRDRGTDTQYF. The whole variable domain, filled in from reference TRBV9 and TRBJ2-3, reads DSGVTQTPKHLITATGQRVTLRCSPRSGDLSVYWYQQSLDQGLQFLIQYYNGEERAKGNILERFSAQQFPDLHSELNLSSLELGDSALYFCASSVRDRGTDTQYFGPGTRLTVL.

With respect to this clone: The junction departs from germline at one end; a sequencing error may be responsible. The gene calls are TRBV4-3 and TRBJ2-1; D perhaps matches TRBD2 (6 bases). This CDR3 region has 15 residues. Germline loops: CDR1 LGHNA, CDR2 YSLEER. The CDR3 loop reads CASSQVQDYRNEQFF. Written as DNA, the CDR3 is TGCGCCAGCAGTCAAGTTCAGGACTACAGAAATGAGCAGTTCTTC.

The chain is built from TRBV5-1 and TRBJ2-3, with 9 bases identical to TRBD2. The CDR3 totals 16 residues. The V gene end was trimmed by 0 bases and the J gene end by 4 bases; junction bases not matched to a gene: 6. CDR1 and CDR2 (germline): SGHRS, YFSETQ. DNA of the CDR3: TGCGCCAGCAGCTTGGGAAGCGGGGGGCCGTCAGATACGCAGTATTTT. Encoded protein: CASSLGSGGPSDTQYF.

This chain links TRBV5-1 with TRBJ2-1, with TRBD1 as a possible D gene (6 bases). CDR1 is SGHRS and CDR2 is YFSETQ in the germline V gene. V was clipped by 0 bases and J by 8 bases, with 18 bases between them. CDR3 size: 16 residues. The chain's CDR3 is CASSLAAGASFHEQFF. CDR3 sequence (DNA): TGCGCCAGCAGCTTGGCCGCAGGGGCGTCCTTCCATGAGCAGTTCTTC.

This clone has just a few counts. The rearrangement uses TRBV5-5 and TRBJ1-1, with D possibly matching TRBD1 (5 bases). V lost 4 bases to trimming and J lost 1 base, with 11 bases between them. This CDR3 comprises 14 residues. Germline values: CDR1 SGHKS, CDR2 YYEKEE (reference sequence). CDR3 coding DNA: TGTGCCAGCAGCGCAACTACAGGGAACACTGAAGCTTTCTTT. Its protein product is CASSATTGNTEAFF.

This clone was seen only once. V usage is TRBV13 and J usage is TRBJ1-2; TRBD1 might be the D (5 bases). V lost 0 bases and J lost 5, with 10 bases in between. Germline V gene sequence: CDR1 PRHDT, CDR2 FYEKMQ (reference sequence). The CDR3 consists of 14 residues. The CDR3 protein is CASSLGGRAYGYTF. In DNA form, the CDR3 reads TGTGCCAGCAGCTTAGGCGGCAGGGCTTATGGCTACACCTTC.

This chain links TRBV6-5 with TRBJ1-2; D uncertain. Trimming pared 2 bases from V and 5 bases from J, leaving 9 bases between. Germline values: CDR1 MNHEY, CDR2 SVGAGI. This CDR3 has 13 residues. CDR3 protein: CASSYAGPYGYTF. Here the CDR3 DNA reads TGTGCCAGCAGTTACGCGGGCCCATATGGCTACACCTTC.

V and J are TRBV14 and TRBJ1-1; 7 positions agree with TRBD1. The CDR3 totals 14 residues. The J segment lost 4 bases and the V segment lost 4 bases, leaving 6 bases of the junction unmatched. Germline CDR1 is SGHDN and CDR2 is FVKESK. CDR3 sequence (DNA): TGTGCCAGCAGCCCCGACAGGGAGATCACTGAAGCTTTCTTT. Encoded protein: CASSPDREITEAFF.

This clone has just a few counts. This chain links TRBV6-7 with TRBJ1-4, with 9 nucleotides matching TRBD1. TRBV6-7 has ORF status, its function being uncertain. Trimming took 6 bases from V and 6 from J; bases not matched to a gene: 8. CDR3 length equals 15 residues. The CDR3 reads CASRPGTGKHEKLFF. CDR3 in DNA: TGTGCCAGCAGACCGGGGACAGGGAAACATGAAAAACTGTTTTTT.

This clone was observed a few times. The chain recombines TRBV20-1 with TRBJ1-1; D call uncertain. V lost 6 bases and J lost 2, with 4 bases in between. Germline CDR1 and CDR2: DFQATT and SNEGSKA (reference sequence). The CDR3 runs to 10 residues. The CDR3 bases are TGCAGTGCCCTCAACACTGAAGCTTTCTTT. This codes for CSALNTEAFF.

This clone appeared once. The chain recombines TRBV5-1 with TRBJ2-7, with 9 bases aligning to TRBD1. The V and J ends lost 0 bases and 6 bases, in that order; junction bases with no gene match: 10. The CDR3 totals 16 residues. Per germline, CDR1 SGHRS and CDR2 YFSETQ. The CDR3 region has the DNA TGCGCCAGCAGCTTGGATGTTGGGACAGGGTTTCTCGAGCAGTACTTC. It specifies CASSLDVGTGFLEQYF. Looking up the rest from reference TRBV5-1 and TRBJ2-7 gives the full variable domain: KAGVTQTPRYLIKTRGQQVTLSCSPISGHRSVSWYQQTPGQGLQFLFEYFSETQRNKGNFPGRFSGRQFSNSRSEMNVSTLELGDSALYLCASSLDVGTGFLEQYFGPGTRLTVT.

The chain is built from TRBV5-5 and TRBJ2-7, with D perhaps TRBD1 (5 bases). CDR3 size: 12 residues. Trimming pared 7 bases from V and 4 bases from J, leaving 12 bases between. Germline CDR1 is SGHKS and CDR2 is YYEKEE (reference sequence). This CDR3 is CASGTSGYEQYF. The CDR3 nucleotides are TGTGCCAGCGGCACTTCAGGGTACGAGCAGTACTTC.

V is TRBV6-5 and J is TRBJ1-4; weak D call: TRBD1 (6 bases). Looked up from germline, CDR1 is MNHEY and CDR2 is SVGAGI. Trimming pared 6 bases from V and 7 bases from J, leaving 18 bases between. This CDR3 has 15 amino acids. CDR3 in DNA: TGTGCCAGCAGCAATATACAGGGCCGGGTTGAAAAACTGTTTTTT. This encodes CASSNIQGRVEKLFF.

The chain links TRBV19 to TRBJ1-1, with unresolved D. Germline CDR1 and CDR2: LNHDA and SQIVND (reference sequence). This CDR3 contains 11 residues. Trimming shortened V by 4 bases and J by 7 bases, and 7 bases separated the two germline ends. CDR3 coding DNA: TGTGCCAGTAGTACAGACATTGAAGCTTTCTTT. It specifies CASSTDIEAFF.

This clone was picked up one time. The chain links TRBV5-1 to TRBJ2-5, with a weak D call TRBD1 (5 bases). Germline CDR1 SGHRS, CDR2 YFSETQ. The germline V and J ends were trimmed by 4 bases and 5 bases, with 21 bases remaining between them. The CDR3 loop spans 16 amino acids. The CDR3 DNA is TGCGCCAGCAGCCAAAAAGACAGTCTCCCCTGGGAGACCCAGTACTTC. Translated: CASSQKDSLPWETQYF.

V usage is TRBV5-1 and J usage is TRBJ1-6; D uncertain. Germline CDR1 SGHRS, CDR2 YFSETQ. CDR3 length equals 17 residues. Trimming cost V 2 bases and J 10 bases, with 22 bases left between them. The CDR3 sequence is CASSFGESSPQMSPLHF. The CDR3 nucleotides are TGCGCCAGCAGCTTCGGGGAAAGCAGCCCTCAAATGTCACCCCTCCACTTT.

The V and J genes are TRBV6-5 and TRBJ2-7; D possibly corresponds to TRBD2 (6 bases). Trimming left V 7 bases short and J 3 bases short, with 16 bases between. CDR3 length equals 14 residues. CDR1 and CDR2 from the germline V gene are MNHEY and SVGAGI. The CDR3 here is CASNRAGSIYEQYF. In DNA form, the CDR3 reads TGTGCCAGCAATAGGGCGGGGTCAATCTACGAGCAGTACTTC.

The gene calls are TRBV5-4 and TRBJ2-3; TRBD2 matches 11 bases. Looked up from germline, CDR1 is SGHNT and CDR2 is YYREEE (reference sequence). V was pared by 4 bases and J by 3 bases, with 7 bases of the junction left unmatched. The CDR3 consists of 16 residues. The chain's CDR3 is CASSLRLAGSTDTQYF. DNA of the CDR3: TGTGCCAGCAGCCTAAGACTAGCGGGGAGTACAGATACGCAGTATTTT.

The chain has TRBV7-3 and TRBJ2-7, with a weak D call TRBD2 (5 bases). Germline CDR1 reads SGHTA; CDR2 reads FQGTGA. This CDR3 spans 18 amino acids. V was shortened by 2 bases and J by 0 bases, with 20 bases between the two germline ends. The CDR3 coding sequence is TGTGCCAGCAGCTTAGATAAATCGCGAGGGAGTAGCTCCTACGAGCAGTACTTC. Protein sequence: CASSLDKSRGSSSYEQYF.

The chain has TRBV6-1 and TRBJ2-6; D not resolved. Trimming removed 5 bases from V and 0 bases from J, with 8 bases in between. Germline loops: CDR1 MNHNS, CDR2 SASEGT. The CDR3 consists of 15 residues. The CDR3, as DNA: TGTGCCAGCAGTTCCCGGAGCTCTGGGGCCAACGTCCTGACTTTC. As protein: CASSSRSSGANVLTF.

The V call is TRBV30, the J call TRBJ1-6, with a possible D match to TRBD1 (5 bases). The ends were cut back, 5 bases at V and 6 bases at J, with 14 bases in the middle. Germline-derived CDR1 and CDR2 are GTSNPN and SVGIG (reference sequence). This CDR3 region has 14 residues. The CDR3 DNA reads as TGTGCCTGGGGTATCCAGGGATCTAATTCACCCCTCCACTTT. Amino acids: CAWGIQGSNSPLHF.

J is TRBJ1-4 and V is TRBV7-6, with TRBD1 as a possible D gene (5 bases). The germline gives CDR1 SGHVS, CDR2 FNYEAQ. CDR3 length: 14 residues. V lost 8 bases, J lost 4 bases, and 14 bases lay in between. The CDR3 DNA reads TGTGCCAGCCGGGAGACAGAAAATAATGAAAAACTGTTTTTT. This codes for CASRETENNEKLFF.